This T cell receptor beta chain appears in the sequencing data of a study of OX40 agonist ivuxolimab in advanced cancers. Profiled with immunoSEQ multiplex PCR; TCRdb holds only in-frame clones, not every one. The data show about 110,000 clones, with approximately 89% seen just once and less than 0.35% held by the top ten. The CDR3 is made up of 14 amino acids. Germline lookup yields CDR1 LGHNA and CDR2 YNFKEQ. Between the trimmed V and J ends, which lost 4 bases and 4 bases, there was a span of 11 bases. The TCR sequence derives from an adult with an advanced solid tumor such as melanoma, head and neck, liver or kidney cancer. The source material was CD4+ or CD8+ T cells sorted from blood, sampled in a trial of the OX40 agonist ivuxolimab. The rearrangement uses TRBV4-2 and TRBJ1-3, with a possible D match to TRBD1 (6 bases). The CDR3 reads CASSRQAFGNTIYF. CDR3 sequence (DNA): TGTGCCAGCAGCCGACAGGCTTTCGGAAACACCATATATTTT.